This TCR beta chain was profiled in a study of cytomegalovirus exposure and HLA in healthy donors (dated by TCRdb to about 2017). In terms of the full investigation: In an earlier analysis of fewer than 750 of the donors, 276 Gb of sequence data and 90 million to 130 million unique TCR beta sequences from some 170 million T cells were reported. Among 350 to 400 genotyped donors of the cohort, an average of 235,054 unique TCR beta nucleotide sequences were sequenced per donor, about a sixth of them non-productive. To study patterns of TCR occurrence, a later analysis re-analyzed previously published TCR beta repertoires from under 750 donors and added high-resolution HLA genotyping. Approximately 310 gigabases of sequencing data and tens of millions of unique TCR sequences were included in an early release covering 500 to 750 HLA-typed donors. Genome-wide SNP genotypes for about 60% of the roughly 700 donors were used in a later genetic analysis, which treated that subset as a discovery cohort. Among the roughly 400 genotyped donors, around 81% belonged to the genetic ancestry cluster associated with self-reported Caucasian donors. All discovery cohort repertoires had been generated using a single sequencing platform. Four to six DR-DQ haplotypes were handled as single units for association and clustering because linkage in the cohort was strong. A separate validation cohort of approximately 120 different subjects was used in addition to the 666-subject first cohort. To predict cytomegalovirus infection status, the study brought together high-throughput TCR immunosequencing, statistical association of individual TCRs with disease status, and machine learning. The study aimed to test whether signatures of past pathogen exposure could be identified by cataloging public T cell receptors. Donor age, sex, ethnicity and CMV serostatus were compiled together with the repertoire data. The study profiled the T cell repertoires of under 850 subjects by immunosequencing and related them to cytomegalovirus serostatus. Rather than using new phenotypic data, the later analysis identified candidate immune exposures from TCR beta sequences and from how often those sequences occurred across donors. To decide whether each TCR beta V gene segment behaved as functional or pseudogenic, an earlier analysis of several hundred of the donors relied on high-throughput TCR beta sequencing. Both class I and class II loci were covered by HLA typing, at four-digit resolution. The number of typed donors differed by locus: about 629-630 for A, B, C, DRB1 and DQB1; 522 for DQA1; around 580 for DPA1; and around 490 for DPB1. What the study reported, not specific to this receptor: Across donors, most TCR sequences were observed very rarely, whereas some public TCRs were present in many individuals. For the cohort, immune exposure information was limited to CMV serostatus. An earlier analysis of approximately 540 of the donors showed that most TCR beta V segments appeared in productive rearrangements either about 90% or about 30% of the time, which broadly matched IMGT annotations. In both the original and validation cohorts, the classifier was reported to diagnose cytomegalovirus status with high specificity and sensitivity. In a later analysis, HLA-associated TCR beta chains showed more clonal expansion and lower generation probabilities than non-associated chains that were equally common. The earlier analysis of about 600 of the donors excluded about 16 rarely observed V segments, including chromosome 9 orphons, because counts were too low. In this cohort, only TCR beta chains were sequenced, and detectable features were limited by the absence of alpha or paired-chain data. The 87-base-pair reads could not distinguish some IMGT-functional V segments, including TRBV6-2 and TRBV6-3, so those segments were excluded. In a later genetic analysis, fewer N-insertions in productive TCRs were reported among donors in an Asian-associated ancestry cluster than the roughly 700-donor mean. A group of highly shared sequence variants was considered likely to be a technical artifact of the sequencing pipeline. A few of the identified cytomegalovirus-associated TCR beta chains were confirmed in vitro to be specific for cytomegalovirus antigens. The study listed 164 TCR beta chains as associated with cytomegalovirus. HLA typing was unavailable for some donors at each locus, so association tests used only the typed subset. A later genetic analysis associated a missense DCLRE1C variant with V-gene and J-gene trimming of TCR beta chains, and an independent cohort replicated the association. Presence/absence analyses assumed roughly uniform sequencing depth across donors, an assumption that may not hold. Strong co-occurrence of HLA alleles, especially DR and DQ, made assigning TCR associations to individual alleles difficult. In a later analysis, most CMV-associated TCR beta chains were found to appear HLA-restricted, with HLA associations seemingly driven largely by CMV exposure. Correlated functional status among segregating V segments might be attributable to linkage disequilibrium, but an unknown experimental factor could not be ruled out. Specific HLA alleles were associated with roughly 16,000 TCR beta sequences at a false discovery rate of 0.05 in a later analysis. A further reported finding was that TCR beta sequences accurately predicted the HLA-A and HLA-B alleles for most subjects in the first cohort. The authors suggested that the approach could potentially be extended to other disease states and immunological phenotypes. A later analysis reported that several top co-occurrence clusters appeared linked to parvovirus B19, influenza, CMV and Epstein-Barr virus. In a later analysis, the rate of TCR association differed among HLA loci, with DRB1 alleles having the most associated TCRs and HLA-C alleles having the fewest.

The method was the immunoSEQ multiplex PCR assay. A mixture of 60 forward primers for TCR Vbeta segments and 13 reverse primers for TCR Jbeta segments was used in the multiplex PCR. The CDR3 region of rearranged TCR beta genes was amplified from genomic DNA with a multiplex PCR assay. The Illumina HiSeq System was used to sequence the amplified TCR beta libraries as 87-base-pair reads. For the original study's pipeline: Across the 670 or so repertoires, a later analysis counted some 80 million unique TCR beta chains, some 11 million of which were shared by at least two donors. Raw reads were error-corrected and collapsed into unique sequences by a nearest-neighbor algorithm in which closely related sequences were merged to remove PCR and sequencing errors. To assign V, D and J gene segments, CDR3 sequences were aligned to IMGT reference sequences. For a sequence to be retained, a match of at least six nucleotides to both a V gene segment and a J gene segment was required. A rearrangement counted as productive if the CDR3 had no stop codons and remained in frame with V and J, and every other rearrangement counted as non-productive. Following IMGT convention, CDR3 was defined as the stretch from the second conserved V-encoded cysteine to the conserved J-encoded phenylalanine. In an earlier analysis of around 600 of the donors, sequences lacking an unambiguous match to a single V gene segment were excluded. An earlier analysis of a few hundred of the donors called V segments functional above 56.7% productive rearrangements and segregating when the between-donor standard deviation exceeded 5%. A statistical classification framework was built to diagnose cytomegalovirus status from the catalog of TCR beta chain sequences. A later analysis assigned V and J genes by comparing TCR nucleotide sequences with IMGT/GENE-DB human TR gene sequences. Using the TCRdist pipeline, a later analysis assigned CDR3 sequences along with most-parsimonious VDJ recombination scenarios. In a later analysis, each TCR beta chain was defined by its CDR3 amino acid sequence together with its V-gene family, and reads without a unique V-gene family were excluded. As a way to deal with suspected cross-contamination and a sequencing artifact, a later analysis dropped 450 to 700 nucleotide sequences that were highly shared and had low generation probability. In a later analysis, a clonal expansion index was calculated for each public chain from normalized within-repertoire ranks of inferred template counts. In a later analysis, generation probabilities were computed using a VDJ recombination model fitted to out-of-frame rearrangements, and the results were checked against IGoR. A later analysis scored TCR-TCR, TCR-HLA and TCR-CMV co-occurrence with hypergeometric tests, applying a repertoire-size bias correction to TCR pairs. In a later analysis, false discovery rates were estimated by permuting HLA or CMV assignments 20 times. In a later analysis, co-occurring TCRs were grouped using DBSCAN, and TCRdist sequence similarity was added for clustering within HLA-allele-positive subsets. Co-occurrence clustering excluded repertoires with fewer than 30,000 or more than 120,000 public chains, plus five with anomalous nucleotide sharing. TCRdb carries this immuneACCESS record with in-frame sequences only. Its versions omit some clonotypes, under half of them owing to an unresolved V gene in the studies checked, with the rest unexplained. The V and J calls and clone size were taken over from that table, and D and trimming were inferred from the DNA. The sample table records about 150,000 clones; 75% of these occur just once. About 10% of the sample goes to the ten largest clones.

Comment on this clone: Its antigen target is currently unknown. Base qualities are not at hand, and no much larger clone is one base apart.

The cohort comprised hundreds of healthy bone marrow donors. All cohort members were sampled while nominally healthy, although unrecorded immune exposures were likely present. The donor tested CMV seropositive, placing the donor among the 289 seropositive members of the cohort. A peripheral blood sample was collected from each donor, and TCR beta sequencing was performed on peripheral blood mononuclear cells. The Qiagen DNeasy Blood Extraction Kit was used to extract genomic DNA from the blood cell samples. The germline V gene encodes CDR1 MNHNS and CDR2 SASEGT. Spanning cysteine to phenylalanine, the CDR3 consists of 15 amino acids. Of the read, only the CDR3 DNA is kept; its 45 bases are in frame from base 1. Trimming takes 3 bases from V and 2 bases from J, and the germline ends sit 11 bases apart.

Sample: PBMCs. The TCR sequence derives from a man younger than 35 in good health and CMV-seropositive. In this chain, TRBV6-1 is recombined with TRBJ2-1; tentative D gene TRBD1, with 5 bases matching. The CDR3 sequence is CASSEEQVTYNEQFF. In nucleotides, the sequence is TGTGCCAGCAGTGAGGAACAGGTCACCTACAATGAGCAGTTCTTC.